The clone carrying this T cell receptor (beta chain) was detected only once. Germline assignment: CDR1 LGHNA and CDR2 YNFKEQ. This CDR3 has 15 residues. V gave up 1 base and J gave up 6 bases, with 12 bases separating them. This entry belongs to a study of cytomegalovirus exposure and HLA in healthy donors. The PCR was carried out with 60 Vbeta primers and 13 Jbeta primers. TCRdb's table, derived via immunoSEQ multiplex PCR, lists solely in-frame clones and lacks some. The repertoire includes some 150,000 clones, around 80% of them detected once, and more than 9.5% sits in the top ten. This sequence originates from a man younger than 30 in good health and CMV-seropositive. This sequence joins TRBV4-2 and TRBJ2-2; D possibly corresponds to TRBD1 (7 bases). The sample taken for sequencing was PBMCs. In DNA form, the CDR3 reads TGTGCCAGCAGCCAAGCGGAGGGGGCCTCCGGGGAGCTGTTTTTT. Protein: CASSQAEGASGELFF.